This T cell receptor beta chain derives from a study of T cell responses to AZD1222 COVID-19 vaccine. Of note for this clone: What it binds is not known.

This table comes from immunoSEQ multiplex PCR, and its TCRdb copy is limited to in-frame clones, with some not included. The data contain fewer than 150,000 clones, roughly 88% of them seen just once; the ten biggest clones take up 4% to 5.5%. Germline trimming cut 5 bases from V and 0 bases from J; bases unmatched to any gene: 8. CDR3 length: 17 amino acids. CDR1 is MNHEY and CDR2 is SVGEGT in the germline V gene. General study results and limits: Only five to seven individuals given AZD1222 were seropositive at baseline. Repertoire sampling was restricted to post-peak T cell response timepoints. Recipients of two AZD1222 doses showed rising Spike-specific TCR breadth and depth.

The sequence was obtained from an adult in good health. The V and J genes are TRBV6-2 or TRBV6-3 and TRBJ2-7, with 12 positions matching TRBD2. Sequenced material: peripheral blood, taken on day 0 of AZD1222 vaccination. As DNA, the CDR3 is TGTGCCAGCAGTCTCCCGACTAGCGGGGGTGTCTCCTACGAGCAGTACTTC. Amino acid sequence: CASSLPTSGGVSYEQYF.